Each of the 18 T cell receptor beta chains below was sequenced from the same sample in a study of blood T cell repertoires in COVID-19. Here immunoSEQ multiplex PCR was the method, and the copy in TCRdb shows in-frame clones only, minus some. The data contain 200,000 or so clones, approximately 87% of them singletons. The sequencing input was peripheral blood. The receptors derive from a person between 65 and 79 years old with COVID-19, enrolled during active disease.

This sequence joins TRBV28 and TRBJ1-2; D might be TRBD1 (6 bases). V lost 8 bases to trimming and J lost 6 bases, with 16 bases between them. The CDR3 covers 13 residues. In germline, CDR1 is MDHEN, CDR2 SYDVKM. The CDR3 DNA reads as TGTGCCAGCCGTAAACAGGGTTCGGATGGCTACACCTTC. Protein: CASRKQGSDGYTF.

In this sample, this clone turned up a few times. The J gene is TRBJ1-2, the V gene TRBV6-1; D is possibly TRBD1 (6 bases). Germline V lookup: CDR1 MNHNS, CDR2 SASEGT. The CDR3 runs to 16 residues. V gave up 0 bases and J gave up 7 bases, with 18 bases separating them. The DNA for the CDR3 is TGTGCCAGCAGTGAAGCGCTGGGGGCGCCTTTTGGTGGCTACACCTTC. Residues: CASSEALGAPFGGYTF.

The chain recombines TRBV19 with TRBJ1-2; the match to TRBD1 covers 10 bases. With V trimmed by 5 bases and J by 11 bases, 8 bases remained unmatched. The length of the CDR3 is 13 residues. Germline V CDR1 and CDR2: LNHDA, SQIVND (reference sequence). In nucleotides, the CDR3 is TGTGCCAGTAGTCCGAGGGGACAGGGGCATTACACCTTC. Amino acids: CASSPRGQGHYTF.

The V and J genes are TRBV29-1 and TRBJ1-2; TRBD1 aligns across 7 bases. This CDR3 is 13 amino acids long. Germline values: CDR1 SQVTM, CDR2 ANQGSEA. V lost 3 bases and J lost 1; bases outside the gene matches: 2. Written as DNA, the CDR3 is TGCAGCGTTGAGCGACAGGGTAACTATGGCTACACCTTC. Its protein is CSVERQGNYGYTF.

The rearrangement joins TRBV5-1 to TRBJ1-4, with TRBD1 matching 7 bases. J gave up 8 bases and V 3 bases, and 7 bases lay outside the gene matches. From germline, CDR1 is SGHRS and CDR2 YFSETQ. This CDR3 comprises 14 residues. CDR3 DNA: TGCGCCAGCAGCTCCGGGACAGCTTTGGAAAAACTGTTTTTT. Protein product: CASSSGTALEKLFF.

The J gene is TRBJ1-3, the V gene TRBV11-3; D perhaps matches TRBD1 (6 bases). CDR1 is SGHNT, CDR2 YENEEA, per germline. V was clipped by 0 bases and J by 0 bases, with 21 bases between them. CDR3 length: 20 residues. CDR3 sequence: CASSLELGQYPRDSGNTIYF. CDR3 nucleotides: TGTGCCAGCAGCTTAGAACTTGGACAGTATCCTCGAGACTCTGGAAACACCATATATTTT.

J is TRBJ1-6 and V is TRBV3-1 (or the pseudogene TRBV3-2), with D unresolved. Trimming removed 3 bases at V and 11 bases at J, with 23 bases between. Germline V gene data show CDR1 as LGHDT and CDR2 as YNNKEL (reference sequence). This CDR3 region has 17 residues. CDR3 sequence (DNA): TGTGCCAGCAGCCATGAAGATAGGACTCAACTCAATCCACCCCTCCACTTT. It yields the protein CASSHEDRTQLNPPLHF.

This rearrangement joins TRBV19 to TRBJ1-6; 7 nucleotides match TRBD1. V trimming: 6 bases; J trimming: 2 bases; junction bases outside the gene matches: 7. The CDR3 covers 16 residues. Per the germline V gene, CDR1 is LNHDA and CDR2 is SQIVND (reference sequence). CDR3 nucleotide sequence: TGTGCCAGTAGAGGACAGGACATCACCTATAATTCACCCCTCCACTTT. Its translation: CASRGQDITYNSPLHF.

The rearrangement uses TRBV15 and TRBJ2-1; 9 positions agree with TRBD1. From germline, CDR1 is LNHNV and CDR2 YYDKDF (reference sequence). The V gene end was trimmed by 1 base and the J gene end by 13 bases; junction bases not matched to a gene: 5. The CDR3 length is 13 residues. The CDR3 coding sequence is TGTGCCACCAGCAGAGGGGACAGGGATCTCCAGTTCTTC. Translating gives CATSRGDRDLQFF.

V and J are TRBV5-8 and TRBJ2-7, with D perhaps matching TRBD2 (7 bases). Between the trimmed V and J ends, which lost 2 bases and 9 bases, there was a span of 12 bases. From germline, CDR1 is SGHTS and CDR2 YDEGEE. The CDR3 has 12 residues. The CDR3 region has the DNA TGTGCCAGCAGCTTTACAGGGAGGGGGCAGTACTTC. Translation gives CASSFTGRGQYF. The full variable domain, completed using reference TRBV5-8 and TRBJ2-7, is EAGVTQSPTHLIKTRGQQATLRCSPISGHTSVYWYQQALGLGLQFLLWYDEGEERNRGNFPPRFSGRQFPNYSSELNVNALELEDSALYLCASSFTGRGQYFGPGTRLTVT.

Here the CDR3 DNA reads TGCGCCAGCAGCCAAGATAGCGGGAGGGTCGGTGAGCAGTTCTTC. Amino acid sequence: CASSQDSGRVGEQFF. The chain has TRBV4-1 and TRBJ2-1; 11 bases map to TRBD2. Trimming removed 0 bases from V and 9 bases from J; junction bases left unmatched: 4. This CDR3 contains 15 residues. Germline V gene lookup returns CDR1 MGHRA and CDR2 YSYEKL.

The chain employs TRBV29-1 and TRBJ2-4, with 7 bases fitting TRBD2. Germline CDR1 SQVTM, CDR2 ANQGSEA. The CDR3 runs 14 residues. V gave up 3 bases and J gave up 1 base; unmatched junction bases: 3. The CDR3 loop is CSVEGGTAKNIQYF. CDR3 bases: TGCAGCGTTGAGGGGGGGACCGCCAAAAACATTCAGTACTTC.

This clone was observed a single time. The V call is TRBV5-6, the J call TRBJ1-2; D unclear. Germline lookup yields CDR1 SGHDT and CDR2 YYEEEE. The CDR3 totals 13 residues. Trimming shortened V by 6 bases and J by 4 bases, and 13 bases separated the two germline ends. CDR3: CASIKRGVYGYTF. In DNA form, the CDR3 reads TGTGCCAGCATTAAGAGAGGAGTCTATGGCTACACCTTC.

The chain joins TRBV2 to TRBJ2-5; a possible D gene is TRBD1 (6 bases). The CDR3 runs 11 residues. V was shortened by 7 bases and J by 5 bases, with 8 bases between the two germline ends. Germline CDR1 SNHLY, CDR2 FYNNEI. CDR3 nucleotide sequence: TGTGCCAGCACAGGGGCGGAGACCCAGTACTTC. Residues: CASTGAETQYF.

V gene TRBV28 combines with J gene TRBJ1-1, with TRBD1 as a possible D gene (5 bases). The CDR3 is 14 residues long. Germline CDR1 reads MDHEN; CDR2 reads SYDVKM. V gave up 6 bases and J gave up 3 bases, with 14 bases separating them. CDR3: CASSHNDRYTEAFF. The CDR3 nucleotides are TGTGCCAGCAGCCACAATGACAGATACACTGAAGCTTTCTTT.

The genes are TRBV7-9 and TRBJ1-1, with D possibly TRBD1 on 6 matching bases. The CDR3 is made up of 17 amino acids. Germline V gene data show CDR1 as SEHNR and CDR2 as FQNEAQ (reference sequence). Trimming took off 4 bases at V and 3 bases at J, with 21 bases between the two ends. CDR3 residues: CASSSTGTTGMDTEAFF. The CDR3 nucleotides are TGTGCCAGCAGCTCCACCGGAACCACAGGGATGGACACTGAAGCTTTCTTT.

The rearrangement joins TRBV19 to TRBJ2-7; unclear D gene. V was shortened by 4 bases and J by 2 bases, with 12 bases between the two germline ends. CDR1 LNHDA and CDR2 SQIVND come from the germline V gene (reference sequence). The CDR3 length is 14 residues. CDR3 sequence reads: CASSTLVSTYEQYF. Here the CDR3 DNA reads TGTGCCAGTAGTACCCTCGTCAGTACCTACGAGCAGTACTTC.

In its sample, this clone was seen once. The rearrangement joins TRBV11-2 to TRBJ1-6, with 9 positions matching TRBD1. Looked up from germline, CDR1 is SGHAT and CDR2 is FQNNGV. Germline trimming cut 5 bases from V and 9 bases from J; bases unmatched to any gene: 5. This CDR3 has 14 residues. The CDR3 coding sequence is TGTGCCAGCAGCCTAGGGACAGGGTCTTCACCCCTCCACTTT. It codes for CASSLGTGSSPLHF.